This TCR beta chain was obtained from a study of cytomegalovirus exposure and HLA in healthy donors. Libraries were prepared by immunoSEQ multiplex PCR; TCRdb keeps only in-frame clonotypes and omits some of them. Of about 240,000 clones in the sample, 86% were seen once. CDR3 length: 15 residues. V lost 4 bases to trimming and J lost 0 bases; unmatched junction nucleotides: 4. Germline V gene lookup returns CDR1 SGHDT and CDR2 YYEEEE. Whole-study findings and limits: In vitro testing confirmed a few CMV-associated chains as specific for CMV antigens. Accounts indicate the classifier identified cytomegalovirus status with strong specificity and sensitivity. Investigators reported 164 TCR beta chains as tied to cytomegalovirus.

As regards this clone: What it binds is not known.

The sequencing input was PBMCs. The V and J genes are TRBV5-6 and TRBJ1-3, with TRBD1 identical over 7 bases. This sequence was found in a woman aged 25 to 39 in good health and CMV-seropositive. CDR3: CASSNRGNSGNTIYF. For the CDR3, the DNA is TGTGCCAGCAGCAACAGGGGAAACTCTGGAAACACCATATATTTT.